This T cell receptor (beta chain) is from a study of CD8 T cells in Susac syndrome. The CDR3 spans 14 residues. Germline V gene sequence: CDR1 SGHTA, CDR2 FQGNSA. The V gene lost 4 bases and the J gene lost 2 bases, with 11 bases spanning the gap. The RNA, about 0.45 to 1 ug, was put through reverse transcription using random hexamers. TCRdb passed the immunoSEQ multiplex PCR reads through MiXCR, listing each CDR3 protein once. The repertoire consists of around 130,000 distinct CDR3 sequences, with roughly 96% occurring once and the leading ten covering about 0.11%. This clonotype originated in a human donor with multiple sclerosis. J is TRBJ1-2 and V is TRBV7-2; no firm D call. Material: CD4+ T cells from PBMCs. CDR3 bases: TGTGCCAGCAGCTCCCCCCCCTCGAACTATGGCTACACCTTC. The encoded protein is CASSSPPSNYGYTF.